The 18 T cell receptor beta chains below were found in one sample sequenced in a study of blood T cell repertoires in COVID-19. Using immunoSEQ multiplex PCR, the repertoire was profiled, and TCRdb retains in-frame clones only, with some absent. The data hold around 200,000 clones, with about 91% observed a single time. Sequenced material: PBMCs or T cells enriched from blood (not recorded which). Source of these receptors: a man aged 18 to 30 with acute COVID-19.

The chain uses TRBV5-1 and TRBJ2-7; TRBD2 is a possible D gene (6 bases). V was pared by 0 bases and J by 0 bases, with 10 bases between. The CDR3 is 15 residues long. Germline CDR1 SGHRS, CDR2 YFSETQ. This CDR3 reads CASSLVGGSSYEQYF. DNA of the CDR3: TGCGCCAGCAGCTTGGTTGGGGGGAGCTCCTACGAGCAGTACTTC.

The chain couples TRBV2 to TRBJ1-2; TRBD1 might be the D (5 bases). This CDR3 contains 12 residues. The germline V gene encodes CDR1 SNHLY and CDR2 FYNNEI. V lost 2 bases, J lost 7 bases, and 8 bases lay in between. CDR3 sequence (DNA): TGTGCCAGCAGTGAACATCAGGGTGGCTACACCTTC. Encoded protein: CASSEHQGGYTF.

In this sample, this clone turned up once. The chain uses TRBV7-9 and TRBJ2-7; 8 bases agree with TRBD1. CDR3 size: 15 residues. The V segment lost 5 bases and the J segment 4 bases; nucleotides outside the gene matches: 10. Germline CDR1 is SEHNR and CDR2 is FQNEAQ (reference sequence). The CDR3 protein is CASSDRGQGEYEQYF. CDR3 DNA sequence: TGTGCCAGCAGCGACAGGGGTCAGGGCGAGTACGAGCAGTACTTC.

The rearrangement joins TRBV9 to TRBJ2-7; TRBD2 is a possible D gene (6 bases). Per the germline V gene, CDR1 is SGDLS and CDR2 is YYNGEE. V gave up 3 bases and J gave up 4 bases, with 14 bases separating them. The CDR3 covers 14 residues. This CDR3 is CASSEAGGRYEQYF. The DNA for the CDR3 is TGTGCCAGCAGCGAGGCCGGAGGGAGGTACGAGCAGTACTTC.

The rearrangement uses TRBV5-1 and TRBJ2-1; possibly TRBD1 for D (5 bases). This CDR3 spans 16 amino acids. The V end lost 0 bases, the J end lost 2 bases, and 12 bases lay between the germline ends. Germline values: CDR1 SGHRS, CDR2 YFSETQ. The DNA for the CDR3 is TGCGCCAGCAGCTTGGCTGTGGGGCCCGCCTACAATGAGCAGTTCTTC. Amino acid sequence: CASSLAVGPAYNEQFF.

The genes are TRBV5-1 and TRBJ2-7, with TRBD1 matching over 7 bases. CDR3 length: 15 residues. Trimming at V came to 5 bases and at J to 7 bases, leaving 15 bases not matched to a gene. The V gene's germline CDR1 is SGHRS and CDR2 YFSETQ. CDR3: CASSPGTAVSGEQYF. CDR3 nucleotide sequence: TGCGCCAGCAGTCCCGGGACAGCCGTCAGTGGTGAGCAGTACTTC.

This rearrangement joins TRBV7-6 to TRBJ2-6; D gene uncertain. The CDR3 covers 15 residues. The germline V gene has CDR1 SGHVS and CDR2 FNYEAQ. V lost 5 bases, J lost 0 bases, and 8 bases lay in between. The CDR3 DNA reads TGTGCCAGCAGCACTTCTCCCTCTGGGGCCAACGTCCTGACTTTC. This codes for CASSTSPSGANVLTF. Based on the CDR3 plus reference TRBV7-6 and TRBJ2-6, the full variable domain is GAGVSQSPRYKVTKRGQDVALRCDPISGHVSLYWYRQALGQGPEFLTYFNYEAQQDKSGLPNDRFSAERPEGSISTLTIQRTEQRDSAMYRCASSTSPSGANVLTFGAGSRLTVL.

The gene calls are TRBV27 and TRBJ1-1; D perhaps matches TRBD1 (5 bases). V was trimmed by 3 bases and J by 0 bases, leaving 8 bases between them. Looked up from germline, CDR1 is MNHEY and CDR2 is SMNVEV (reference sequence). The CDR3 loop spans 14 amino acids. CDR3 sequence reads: CASSFGGMNTEAFF. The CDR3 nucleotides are TGTGCCAGCAGTTTTGGGGGGATGAACACTGAAGCTTTCTTT.

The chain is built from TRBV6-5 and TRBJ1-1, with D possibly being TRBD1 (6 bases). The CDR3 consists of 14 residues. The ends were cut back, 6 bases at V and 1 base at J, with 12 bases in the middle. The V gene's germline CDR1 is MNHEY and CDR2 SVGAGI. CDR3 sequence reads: CASSLGQPNTEAFF. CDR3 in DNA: TGTGCCAGCAGCCTTGGACAGCCGAACACTGAAGCTTTCTTT.

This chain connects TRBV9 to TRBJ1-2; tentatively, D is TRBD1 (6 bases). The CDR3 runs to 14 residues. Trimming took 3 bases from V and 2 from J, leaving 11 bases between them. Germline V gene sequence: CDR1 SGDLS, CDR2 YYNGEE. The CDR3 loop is CASSGNRENYGYTF. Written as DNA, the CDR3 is TGTGCCAGCAGCGGCAACAGGGAAAACTATGGCTACACCTTC.

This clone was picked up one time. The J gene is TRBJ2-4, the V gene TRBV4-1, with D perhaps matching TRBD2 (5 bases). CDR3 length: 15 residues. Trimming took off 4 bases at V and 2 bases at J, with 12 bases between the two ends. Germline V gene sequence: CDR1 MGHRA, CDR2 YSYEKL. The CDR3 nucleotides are TGCGCCAGCAGCCCACTAGGCGTAACCAAAAACATTCAGTACTTC. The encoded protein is CASSPLGVTKNIQYF.

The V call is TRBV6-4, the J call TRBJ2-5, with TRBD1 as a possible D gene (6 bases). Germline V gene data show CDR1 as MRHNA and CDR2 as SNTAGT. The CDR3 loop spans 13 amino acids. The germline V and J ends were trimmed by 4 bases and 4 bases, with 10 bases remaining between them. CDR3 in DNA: TGTGCCAGCAGTGTAACAGGGCGAGAGACCCAGTACTTC. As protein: CASSVTGRETQYF.

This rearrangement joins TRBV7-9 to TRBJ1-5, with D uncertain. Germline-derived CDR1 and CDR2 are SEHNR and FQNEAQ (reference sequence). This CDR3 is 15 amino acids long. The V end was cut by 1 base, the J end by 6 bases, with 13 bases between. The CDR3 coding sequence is TGTGCCAGCAGCTTAGGATCTACGGTTTTTCAGCCCCAGCATTTT. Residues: CASSLGSTVFQPQHF.

The CDR3 sequence: CASSSTRSETYEQYF. The CDR3 bases are TGTGCCAGCTCATCCACTCGTAGCGAGACCTACGAGCAGTACTTC. The chain uses TRBV18 and TRBJ2-7, with a weak D call TRBD2 (5 bases). Trimming left V 5 bases short and J 2 bases short, with 16 bases between. Germline-derived CDR1 and CDR2 are KGHSH and LQKENI. The CDR3 is 15 amino acids.

The CDR3 sequence: CASSLTRTSGRAEDTGELFF. CDR3 sequence (DNA): TGCGCCAGCAGCTTGACCCGAACTAGCGGGAGGGCCGAGGACACCGGGGAGCTGTTTTTT. V usage is TRBV5-1 and J usage is TRBJ2-2; 13 bases line up with TRBD2. The CDR3 extends over 20 amino acids. J lost 3 bases, V lost 1 base, and 12 bases had no gene match. Germline V gene sequence: CDR1 SGHRS, CDR2 YFSETQ.

The CDR3 nucleotides read TGTGCCACCAGTGAAAGGACTAGCGGACACAATGAGCAGTTCTTC. Translating gives CATSERTSGHNEQFF. V usage is TRBV24-1 and J usage is TRBJ2-1, with TRBD2 identical over 10 bases. J gave up 5 bases and V 4 bases, and 4 bases lay outside the gene matches. CDR1 and CDR2 from the germline V gene are KGHDR and SFDVKD. The CDR3 consists of 15 residues.

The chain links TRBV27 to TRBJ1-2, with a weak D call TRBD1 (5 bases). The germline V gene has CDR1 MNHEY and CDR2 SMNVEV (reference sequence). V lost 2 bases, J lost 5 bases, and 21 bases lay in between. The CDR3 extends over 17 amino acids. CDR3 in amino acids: CASSLSFHGSGQYGYTF. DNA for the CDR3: TGTGCCAGCAGTTTAAGTTTCCACGGCTCCGGACAATATGGCTACACCTTC.

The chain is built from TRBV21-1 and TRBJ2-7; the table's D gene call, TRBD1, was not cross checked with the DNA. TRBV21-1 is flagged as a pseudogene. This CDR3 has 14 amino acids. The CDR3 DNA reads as TGTGCCAGCAGCAAAGGGCGGGACAGATACGAGCAGTACTTC. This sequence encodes CASSKGRDRYEQYF.